This T cell receptor beta chain was recorded in a study of cytomegalovirus exposure and HLA in healthy donors. The PCR employed 60 Vbeta primers together with 13 Jbeta primers. Assay used: immunoSEQ multiplex PCR; TCRdb lists only in-frame clones, some missing. The sample lists 110,000 to 150,000 clones; roughly 80% were seen once. Of note for this clone: Its antigen is still unknown.

After removal of 1 base from V and 3 bases from J, the junction contained 8 bases not matched to a gene. The CDR3 extends over 17 amino acids. Germline-derived CDR1 and CDR2 are LGHNA and YSLEER. Broader study findings: An apparent linkage of common viral pathogens to several of the most significant clusters emerged in a later analysis.

The sequencing sample was made of PBMCs. The V and J genes are TRBV4-3 and TRBJ2-1, with 8 positions matching TRBD2. The sequence derives from a middle-aged woman in good health and CMV-seropositive. CDR3 nucleotide sequence: TGCGCCAGCAGCCAAGTTTCCACGGGGGGGAACTACAATGAGCAGTTCTTC. It codes for CASSQVSTGGNYNEQFF.